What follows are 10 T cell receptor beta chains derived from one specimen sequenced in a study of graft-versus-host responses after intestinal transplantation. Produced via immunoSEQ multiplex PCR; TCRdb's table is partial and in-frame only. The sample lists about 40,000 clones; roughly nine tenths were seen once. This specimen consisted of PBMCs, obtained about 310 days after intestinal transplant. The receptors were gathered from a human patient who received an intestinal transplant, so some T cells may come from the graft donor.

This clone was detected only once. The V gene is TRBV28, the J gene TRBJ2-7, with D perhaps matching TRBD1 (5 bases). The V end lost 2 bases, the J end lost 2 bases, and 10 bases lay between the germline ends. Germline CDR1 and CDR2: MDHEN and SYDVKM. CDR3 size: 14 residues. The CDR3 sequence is CASSLPTETYEQYF. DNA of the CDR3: TGTGCCAGCAGTTTACCGACAGAAACCTACGAGCAGTACTTC. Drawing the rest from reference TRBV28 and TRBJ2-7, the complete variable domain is DVKVTQSSRYLVKRTGEKVFLECVQDMDHENMFWYRQDPGLGLRLIYFSYDVKMKEKGDIPEGYSVSREKKERFSLILESASTNQTSMYLCASSLPTETYEQYFGPGTRLTVT.

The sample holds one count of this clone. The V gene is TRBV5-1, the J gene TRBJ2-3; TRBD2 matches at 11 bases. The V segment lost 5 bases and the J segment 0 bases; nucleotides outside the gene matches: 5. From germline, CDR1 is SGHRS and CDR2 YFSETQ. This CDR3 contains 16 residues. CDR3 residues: CASRAGTSGSTDTQYF. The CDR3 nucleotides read TGCGCCAGCAGGGCCGGGACTAGCGGAAGCACAGATACGCAGTATTTT.

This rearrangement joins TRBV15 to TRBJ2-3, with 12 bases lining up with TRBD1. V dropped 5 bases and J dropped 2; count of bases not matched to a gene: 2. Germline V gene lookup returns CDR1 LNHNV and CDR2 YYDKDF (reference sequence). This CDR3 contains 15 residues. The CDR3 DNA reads TGTGCCACCAGCGGGGGACAGGGGGCCACAGATACGCAGTATTTT. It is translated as CATSGGQGATDTQYF.

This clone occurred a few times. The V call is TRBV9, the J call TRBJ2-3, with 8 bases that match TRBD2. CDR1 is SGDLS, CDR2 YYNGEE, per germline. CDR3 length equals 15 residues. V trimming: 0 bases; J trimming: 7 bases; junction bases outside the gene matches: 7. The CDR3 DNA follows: TGTGCCAGCAGCGTAGACCCCCGGGGGGGAAATACGCAGTATTTT. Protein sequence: CASSVDPRGGNTQYF. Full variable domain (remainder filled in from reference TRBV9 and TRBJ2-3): DSGVTQTPKHLITATGQRVTLRCSPRSGDLSVYWYQQSLDQGLQFLIQYYNGEERAKGNILERFSAQQFPDLHSELNLSSLELGDSALYFCASSVDPRGGNTQYFGPGTRLTVL.

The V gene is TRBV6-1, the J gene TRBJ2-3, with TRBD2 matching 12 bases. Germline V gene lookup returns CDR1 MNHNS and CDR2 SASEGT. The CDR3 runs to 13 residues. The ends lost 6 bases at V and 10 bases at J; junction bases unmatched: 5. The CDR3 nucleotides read TGTGCCAGCAGGGACCTAGCGGGGGGGGCGCAGTATTTT. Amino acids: CASRDLAGGAQYF.

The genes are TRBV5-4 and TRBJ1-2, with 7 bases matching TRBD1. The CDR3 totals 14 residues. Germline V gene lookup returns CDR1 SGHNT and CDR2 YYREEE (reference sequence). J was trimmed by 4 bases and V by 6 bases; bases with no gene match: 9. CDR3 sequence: CASIGTDWAYGYTF. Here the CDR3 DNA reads TGTGCCAGCATCGGGACAGACTGGGCCTATGGCTACACCTTC.

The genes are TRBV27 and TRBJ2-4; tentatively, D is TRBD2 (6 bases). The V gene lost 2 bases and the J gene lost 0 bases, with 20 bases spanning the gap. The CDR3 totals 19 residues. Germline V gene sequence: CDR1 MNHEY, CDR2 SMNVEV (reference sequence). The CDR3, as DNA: TGTGCCAGCAGTTTACCCCTTTGGACTATGCGACTAGCCAAAAACATTCAGTACTTC. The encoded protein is CASSLPLWTMRLAKNIQYF.

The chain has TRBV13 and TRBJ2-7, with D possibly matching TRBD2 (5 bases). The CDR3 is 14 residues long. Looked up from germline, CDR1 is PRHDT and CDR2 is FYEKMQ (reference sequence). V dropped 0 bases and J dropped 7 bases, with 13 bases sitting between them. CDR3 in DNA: TGTGCCAGCAGCTTAGGCGTGGGAGAGGAGGAGCAGTACTTC. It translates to CASSLGVGEEEQYF.

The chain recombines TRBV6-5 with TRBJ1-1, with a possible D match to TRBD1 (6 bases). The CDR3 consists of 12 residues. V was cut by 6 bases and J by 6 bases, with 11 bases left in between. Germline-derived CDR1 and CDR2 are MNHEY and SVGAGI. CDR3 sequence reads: CASSPGGAEAFF. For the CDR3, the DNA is TGTGCCAGCAGCCCCGGGGGCGCTGAAGCTTTCTTT.

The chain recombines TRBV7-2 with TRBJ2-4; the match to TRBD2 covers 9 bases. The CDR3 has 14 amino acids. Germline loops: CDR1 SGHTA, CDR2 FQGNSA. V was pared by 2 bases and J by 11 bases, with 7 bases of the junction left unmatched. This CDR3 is CASSLPSGVGLQYF. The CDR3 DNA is TGTGCCAGCAGCTTACCTAGCGGGGTCGGTCTTCAGTACTTC.